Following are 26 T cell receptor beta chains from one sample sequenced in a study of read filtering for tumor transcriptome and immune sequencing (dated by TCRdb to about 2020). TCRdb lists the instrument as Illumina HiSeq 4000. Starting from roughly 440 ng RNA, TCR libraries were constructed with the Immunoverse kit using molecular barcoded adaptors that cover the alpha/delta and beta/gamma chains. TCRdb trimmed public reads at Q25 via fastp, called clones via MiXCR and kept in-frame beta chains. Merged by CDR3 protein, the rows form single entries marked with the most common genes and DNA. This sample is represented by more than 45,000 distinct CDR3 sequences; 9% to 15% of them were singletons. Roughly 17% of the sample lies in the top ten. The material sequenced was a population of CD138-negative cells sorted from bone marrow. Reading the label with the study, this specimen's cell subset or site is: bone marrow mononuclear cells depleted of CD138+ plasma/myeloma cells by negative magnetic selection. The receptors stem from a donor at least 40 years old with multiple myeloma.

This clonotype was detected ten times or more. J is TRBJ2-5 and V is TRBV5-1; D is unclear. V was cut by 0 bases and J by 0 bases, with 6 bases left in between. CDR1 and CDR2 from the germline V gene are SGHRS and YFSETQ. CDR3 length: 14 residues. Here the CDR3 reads CASSLVPDQETQYF. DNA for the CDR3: TGCGCCAGCAGCTTGGTGCCAGACCAAGAGACCCAGTACTTC.

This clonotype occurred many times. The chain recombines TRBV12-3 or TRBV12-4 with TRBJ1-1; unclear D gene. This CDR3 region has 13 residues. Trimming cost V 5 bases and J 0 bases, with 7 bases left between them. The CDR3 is CASSPGMNTEAFF. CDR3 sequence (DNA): TGTGCCAGCAGTCCTGGTATGAACACTGAAGCTTTCTTT.

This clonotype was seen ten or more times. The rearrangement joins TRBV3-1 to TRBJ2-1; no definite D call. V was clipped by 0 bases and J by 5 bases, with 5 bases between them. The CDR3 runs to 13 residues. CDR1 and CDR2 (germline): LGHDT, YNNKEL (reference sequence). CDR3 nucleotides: TGTGCCAGCAGCCAAGACCGTCACAATGAGCAGTTCTTC. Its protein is CASSQDRHNEQFF.

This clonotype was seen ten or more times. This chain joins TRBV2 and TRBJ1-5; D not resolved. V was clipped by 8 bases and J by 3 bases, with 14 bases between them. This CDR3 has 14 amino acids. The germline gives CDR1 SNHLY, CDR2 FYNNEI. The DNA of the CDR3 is TGTGCCAGCGCCGTAGAAGGGTTCAATCAGCCCCAGCATTTT. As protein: CASAVEGFNQPQHF.

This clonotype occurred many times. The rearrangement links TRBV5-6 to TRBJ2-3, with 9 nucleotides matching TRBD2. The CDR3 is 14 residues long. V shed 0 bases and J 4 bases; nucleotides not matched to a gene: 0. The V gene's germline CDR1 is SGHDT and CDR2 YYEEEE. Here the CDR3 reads CASSLERGADTQYF. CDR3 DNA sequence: TGTGCCAGCAGCTTGGAGCGGGGGGCAGATACGCAGTATTTT.

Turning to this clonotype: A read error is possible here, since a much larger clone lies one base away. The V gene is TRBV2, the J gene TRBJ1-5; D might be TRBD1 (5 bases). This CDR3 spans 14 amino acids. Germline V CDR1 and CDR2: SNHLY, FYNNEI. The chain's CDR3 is CVSSRDGLNQPQHF. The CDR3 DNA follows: TGTGTCAGCAGCAGGGACGGCTTAAATCAGCCCCAGCATTTT.

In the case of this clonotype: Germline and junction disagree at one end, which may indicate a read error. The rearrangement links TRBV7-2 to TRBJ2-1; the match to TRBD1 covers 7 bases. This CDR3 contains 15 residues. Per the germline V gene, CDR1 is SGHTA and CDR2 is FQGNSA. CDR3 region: CASSFTGTEYNGQLF. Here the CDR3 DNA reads TGTGCCAGCAGCTTCACCGGGACAGAGTACAATGGGCAGCTCTTC.

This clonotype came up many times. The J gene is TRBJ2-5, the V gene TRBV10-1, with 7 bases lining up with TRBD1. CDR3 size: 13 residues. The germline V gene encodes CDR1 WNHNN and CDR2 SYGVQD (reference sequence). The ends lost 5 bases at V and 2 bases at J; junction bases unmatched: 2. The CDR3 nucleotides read TGCGCCAGCAGTCGGGACAGACAAGAGACCCAGTACTTC. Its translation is CASSRDRQETQYF.

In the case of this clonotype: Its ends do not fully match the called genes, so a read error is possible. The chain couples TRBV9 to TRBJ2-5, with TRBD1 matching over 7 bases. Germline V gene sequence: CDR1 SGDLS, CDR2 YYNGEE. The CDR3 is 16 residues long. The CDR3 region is CASGVGTGEYQETQYF. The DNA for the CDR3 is TGTGCCAGCGGCGTAGGCACAGGGGAGTACCAAGAGACCCAGTACTTC. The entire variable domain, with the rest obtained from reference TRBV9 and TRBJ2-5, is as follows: DSGVTQTPKHLITATGQRVTLRCSPRSGDLSVYWYQQSLDQGLQFLIQYYNGEERAKGNILERFSAQQFPDLHSELNLSSLELGDSALYFCASGVGTGEYQETQYFGPGTRLLVL.

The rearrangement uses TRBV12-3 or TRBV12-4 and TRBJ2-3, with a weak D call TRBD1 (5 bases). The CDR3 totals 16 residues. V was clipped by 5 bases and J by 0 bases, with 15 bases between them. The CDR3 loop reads CASSPNPGISTDTQYF. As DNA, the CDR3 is TGTGCCAGCAGTCCAAATCCAGGGATTAGCACAGATACGCAGTATTTT.

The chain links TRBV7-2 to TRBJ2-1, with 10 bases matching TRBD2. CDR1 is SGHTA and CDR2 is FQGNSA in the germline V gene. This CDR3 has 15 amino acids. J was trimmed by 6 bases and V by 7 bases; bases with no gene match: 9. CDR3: CASIRERGGSNEQFF. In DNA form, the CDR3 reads TGTGCCAGCATACGAGAGCGGGGGGGCAGCAATGAGCAGTTCTTC. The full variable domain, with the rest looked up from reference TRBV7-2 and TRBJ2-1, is GAGVSQSPSNKVTEKGKDVELRCDPISGHTALYWYRQSLGQGLEFLIYFQGNSAPDKSGLPSDRFSAERTGGSVSTLTIQRTQQEDSAVYLCASIRERGGSNEQFFGPGTRLTVL.

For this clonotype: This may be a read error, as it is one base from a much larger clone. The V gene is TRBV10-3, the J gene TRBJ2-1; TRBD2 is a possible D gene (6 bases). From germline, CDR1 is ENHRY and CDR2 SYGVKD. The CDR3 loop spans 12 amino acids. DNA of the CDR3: TGTGCCATCGGTGGTCCGGGAGATGAGCAGCTCTTC. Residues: CAIGGPGDEQLF.

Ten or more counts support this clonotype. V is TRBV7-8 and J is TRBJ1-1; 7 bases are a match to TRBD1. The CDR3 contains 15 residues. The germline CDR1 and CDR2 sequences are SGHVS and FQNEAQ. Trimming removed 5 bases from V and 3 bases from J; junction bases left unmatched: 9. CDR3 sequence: CASSPHRGVDTEAFF. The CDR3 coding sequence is TGTGCCAGCAGCCCGCACAGGGGAGTCGACACTGAAGCTTTCTTT. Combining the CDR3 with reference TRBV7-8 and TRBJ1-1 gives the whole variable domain GAGVSQSPRYKVAKRGQDVALRCDPISGHVSLFWYQQALGQGPEFLTYFQNEAQLDKSGLPSDRFFAERPEGSVSTLKIQRTQQEDSAVYLCASSPHRGVDTEAFFGQGTRLTVV.

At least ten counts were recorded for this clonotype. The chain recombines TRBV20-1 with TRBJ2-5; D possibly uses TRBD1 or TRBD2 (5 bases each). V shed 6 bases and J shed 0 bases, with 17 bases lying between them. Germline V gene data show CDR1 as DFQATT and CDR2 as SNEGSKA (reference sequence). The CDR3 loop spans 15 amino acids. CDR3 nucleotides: TGCAGTGCCCACTCCGGGACCCTGTACCAAGAGACCCAGTACTTC. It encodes CSAHSGTLYQETQYF.

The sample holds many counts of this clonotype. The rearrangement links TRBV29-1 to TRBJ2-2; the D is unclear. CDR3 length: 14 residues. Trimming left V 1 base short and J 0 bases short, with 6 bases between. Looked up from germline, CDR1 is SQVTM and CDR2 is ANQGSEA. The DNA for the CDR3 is TGCAGCGTTGAAGGACGGACGAACACCGGGGAGCTGTTTTTT. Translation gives CSVEGRTNTGELFF.

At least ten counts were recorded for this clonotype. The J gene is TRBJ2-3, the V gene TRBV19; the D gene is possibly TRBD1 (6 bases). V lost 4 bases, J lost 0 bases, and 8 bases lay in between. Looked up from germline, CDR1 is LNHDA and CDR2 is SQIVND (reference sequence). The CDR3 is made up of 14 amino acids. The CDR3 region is CASSTGHSTDTQYF. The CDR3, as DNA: TGTGCCAGTAGTACGGGACATAGCACAGATACGCAGTATTTT.

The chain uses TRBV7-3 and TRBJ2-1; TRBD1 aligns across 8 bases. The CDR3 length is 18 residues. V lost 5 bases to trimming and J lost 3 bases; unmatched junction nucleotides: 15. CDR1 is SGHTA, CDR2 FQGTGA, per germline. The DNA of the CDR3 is TGTGCCAGCAGCCCCGAACCCCCCGGGACAGGTAGCTACAATGAGCAGTTCTTC. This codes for CASSPEPPGTGSYNEQFF.

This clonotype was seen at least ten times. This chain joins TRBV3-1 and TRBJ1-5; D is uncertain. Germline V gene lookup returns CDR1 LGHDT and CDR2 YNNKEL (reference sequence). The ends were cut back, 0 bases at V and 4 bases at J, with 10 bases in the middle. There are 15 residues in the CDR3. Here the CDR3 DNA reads TGTGCCAGCAGCCAAGATCGGGCAGAAAATCAGCCCCAGCATTTT. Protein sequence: CASSQDRAENQPQHF.

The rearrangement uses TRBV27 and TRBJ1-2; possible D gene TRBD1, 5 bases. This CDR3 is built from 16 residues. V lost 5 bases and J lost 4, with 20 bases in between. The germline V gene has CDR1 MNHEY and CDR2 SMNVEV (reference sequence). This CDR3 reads CASSPQRMDIVYGYTF. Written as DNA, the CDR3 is TGTGCCAGCAGTCCCCAAAGGATGGACATAGTCTATGGCTACACCTTC.

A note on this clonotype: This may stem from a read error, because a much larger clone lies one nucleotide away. In DNA form, the CDR3 reads TGCGCCTGCAATAGGGGGACGAGCTCCTACGAGCAGTACTTC. Translation: CACNRGTSSYEQYF. The chain joins TRBV5-1 to TRBJ2-7; the D gene is possibly TRBD1 (6 bases). Germline lookup yields CDR1 SGHRS and CDR2 YFSETQ. The CDR3 runs to 14 residues. V lost 10 bases and J 0 bases, leaving 17 bases between the germline ends.

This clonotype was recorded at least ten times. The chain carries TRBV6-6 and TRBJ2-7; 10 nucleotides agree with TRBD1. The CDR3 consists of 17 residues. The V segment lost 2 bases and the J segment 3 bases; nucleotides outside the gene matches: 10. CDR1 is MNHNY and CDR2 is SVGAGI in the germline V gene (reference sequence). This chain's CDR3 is CASSYLGGGQGYYEQYF. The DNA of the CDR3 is TGTGCCAGCAGTTACCTCGGGGGGGGACAGGGGTACTACGAGCAGTACTTC.

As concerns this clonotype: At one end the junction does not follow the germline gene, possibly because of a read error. The CDR3 DNA reads as TGTGCCAGCAGCCAAGGGGCCATGGGGATTGAAGCTTTTTTT. As protein: CASSQGAMGIEAFF. This chain joins TRBV3-1 and TRBJ1-1; D is unclear. Germline assignment: CDR1 LGHDT and CDR2 YNNKEL (reference sequence). CDR3 length equals 14 residues.

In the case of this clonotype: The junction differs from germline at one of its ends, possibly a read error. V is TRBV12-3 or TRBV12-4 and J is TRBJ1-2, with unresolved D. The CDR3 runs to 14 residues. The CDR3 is CASSLDSAFHGYSF. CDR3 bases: TGTGCCAGCAGTTTAGACAGTGCGTTCCATGGCTACTCCTTC.

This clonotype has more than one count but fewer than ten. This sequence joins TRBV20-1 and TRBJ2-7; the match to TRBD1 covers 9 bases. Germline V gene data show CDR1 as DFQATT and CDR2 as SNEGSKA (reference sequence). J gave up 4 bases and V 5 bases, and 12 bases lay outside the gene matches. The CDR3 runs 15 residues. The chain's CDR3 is CSAYSPRQGVYEQYF. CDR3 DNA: TGCAGTGCTTACTCCCCGCGACAGGGGGTTTACGAGCAGTACTTC.

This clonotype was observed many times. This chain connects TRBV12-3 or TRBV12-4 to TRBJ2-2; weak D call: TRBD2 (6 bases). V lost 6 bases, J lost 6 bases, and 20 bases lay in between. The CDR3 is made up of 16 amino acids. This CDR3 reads CASSFTGTWEAGELFF. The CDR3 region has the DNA TGTGCCAGCAGCTTTACCGGGACCTGGGAGGCCGGGGAGCTGTTTTTT.

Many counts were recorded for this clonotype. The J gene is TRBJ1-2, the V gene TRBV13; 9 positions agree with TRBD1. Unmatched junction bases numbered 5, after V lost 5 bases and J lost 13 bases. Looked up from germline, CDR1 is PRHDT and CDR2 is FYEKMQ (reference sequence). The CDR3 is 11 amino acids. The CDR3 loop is CASSPQGASTF. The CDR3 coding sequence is TGTGCCAGCAGCCCACAGGGGGCTTCCACCTTC. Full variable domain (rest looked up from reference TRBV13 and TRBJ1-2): AAGVIQSPRHLIKEKRETATLKCYPIPRHDTVYWYQQGPGQDPQFLISFYEKMQSDKGSIPDRFSAQQFSDYHSELNMSSLELGDSALYFCASSPQGASTFGSGTRLTVV.